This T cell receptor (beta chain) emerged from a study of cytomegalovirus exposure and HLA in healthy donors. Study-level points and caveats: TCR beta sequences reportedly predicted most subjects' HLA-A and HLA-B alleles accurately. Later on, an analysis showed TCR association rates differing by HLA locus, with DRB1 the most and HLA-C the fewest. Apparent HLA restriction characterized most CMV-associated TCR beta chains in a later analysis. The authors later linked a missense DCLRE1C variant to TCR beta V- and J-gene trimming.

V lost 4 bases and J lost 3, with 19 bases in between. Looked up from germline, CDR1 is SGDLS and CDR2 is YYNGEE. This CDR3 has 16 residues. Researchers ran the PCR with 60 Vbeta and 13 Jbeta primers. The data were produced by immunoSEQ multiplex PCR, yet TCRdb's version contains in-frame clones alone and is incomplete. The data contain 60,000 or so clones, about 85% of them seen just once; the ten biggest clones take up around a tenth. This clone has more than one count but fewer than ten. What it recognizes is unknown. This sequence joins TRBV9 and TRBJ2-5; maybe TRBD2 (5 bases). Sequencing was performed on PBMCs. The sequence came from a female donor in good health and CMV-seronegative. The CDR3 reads CASSSNRRSGEETQYF. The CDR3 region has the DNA TGTGCCAGCAGCTCCAACAGACGATCCGGGGAAGAGACCCAGTACTTC.